These 32 T cell receptor beta chains were sequenced from one sample in a study of CD8+ T cells in alopecia areata. The treatment was: oral pan-JAK inhibitor, 5-10 mg twice daily. Extracted RNA was reverse transcribed, and the resulting cDNA served as sequencing template. Sequencing used immunoSEQ multiplex PCR; TCRdb keeps in-frame clones, though not all of them. There are some 130,000 clones in the sample; roughly 52% occur only once, and around 15% lies in the top ten. Material: CD8+ T cells sorted from blood, obtained at week 4, from a patient treated with tofacitinib. All receptors derive from a human donor with alopecia areata.

In this sample, this clone turned up a few times. The genes are TRBV6-5 and TRBJ2-1; TRBD1 or TRBD2 may be the D gene (5 bases each). This CDR3 is built from 12 residues. With 0 bases removed from V and 10 bases from J, the gap between germline ends came to 7 bases. The germline V gene has CDR1 MNHEY and CDR2 SVGAGI. CDR3 in amino acids: CASSYSGVEQFF. CDR3 coding DNA: TGTGCCAGCAGTTACTCGGGGGTCGAGCAGTTCTTC.

This clone turned up a few times. J is TRBJ2-7 and V is TRBV5-6; D may correspond to TRBD1 or TRBD2 (5 bases each). The CDR3 contains 14 residues. Germline V gene data show CDR1 as SGHDT and CDR2 as YYEEEE. The V and J ends lost 3 bases and 1 base respectively, with 11 bases between them. This CDR3 reads CASSWGTVSYEQYF. The CDR3 DNA sequence: TGTGCCAGCAGCTGGGGGACGGTATCCTACGAGCAGTACTTC.

The CDR3 loop is CASSLLRENTEAFF. CDR3 in DNA: TGCGCCAGCAGCTTGTTACGGGAGAACACTGAAGCTTTCTTT. The chain is built from TRBV5-1 and TRBJ1-1; D is unresolved. CDR1 SGHRS and CDR2 YFSETQ come from the germline V gene. This CDR3 contains 14 residues. V shed 1 base and J shed 1 base, with 8 bases lying between them.

This clone was observed a single time. The V call is TRBV7-9, the J call TRBJ2-7; 8 nucleotides match TRBD1. V shed 4 bases, J shed 6 bases, and the junction held 11 bases outside the gene matches. The germline V gene has CDR1 SEHNR and CDR2 FQNEAQ (reference sequence). This CDR3 has 15 amino acids. CDR3 sequence reads: CASSSGQVEGLEQYF. In DNA, the CDR3 is TGTGCCAGCAGCTCGGGACAGGTGGAGGGTCTCGAGCAGTACTTC.

The V call is TRBV4-3, the J call TRBJ2-3, with D maybe TRBD1 (6 bases). There are 18 residues in the CDR3. V was shortened by 0 bases and J by 0 bases, with 16 bases between the two germline ends. CDR1 and CDR2 from the germline V gene are LGHNA and YSLEER. The CDR3 sequence is CASSQDSGTLSSTDTQYF. The CDR3 DNA sequence: TGCGCCAGCAGCCAAGATTCCGGGACACTCAGTAGCACAGATACGCAGTATTTT.

This clone was found many times. The V and J genes are TRBV30 and TRBJ2-7; no reliable D call. V was pared by 3 bases and J by 4 bases, with 10 bases between. The CDR3 extends over 12 amino acids. Germline loops: CDR1 GTSNPN, CDR2 SVGIG (reference sequence). The chain's CDR3 is CAWSPGVYEQYF. The CDR3 DNA sequence: TGTGCCTGGAGCCCCGGTGTGTACGAGCAGTACTTC.

V usage is TRBV29-1 and J usage is TRBJ2-3; weak D call: TRBD1 (6 bases). In germline, CDR1 is SQVTM, CDR2 ANQGSEA. The CDR3 loop spans 12 amino acids. V gave up 7 bases and J gave up 0 bases, with 8 bases separating them. In DNA form, the CDR3 reads TGCAGCGGGGACAACAGCACAGATACGCAGTATTTT. Its translation: CSGDNSTDTQYF.

CDR3 amino acids: CASSSWGGPTDTQYF. The CDR3 nucleotides are TGTGCCAGCAGCTCTTGGGGGGGACCCACAGATACGCAGTATTTT. V and J are TRBV5-6 and TRBJ2-3; 7 bases match TRBD2. V trimming: 3 bases; J trimming: 2 bases; junction bases outside the gene matches: 6. CDR3 size: 15 residues. Germline V CDR1 and CDR2: SGHDT, YYEEEE.

The chain carries TRBV9 and TRBJ1-2; a possible D gene is TRBD1 (5 bases). Germline values: CDR1 SGDLS, CDR2 YYNGEE. V gave up 7 bases and J gave up 0 bases, with 13 bases separating them. CDR3 length: 14 residues. CDR3 loop: CASGATVSNYGYTF. CDR3 nucleotide sequence: TGTGCCAGCGGAGCGACAGTCTCTAACTATGGCTACACCTTC.

CDR3 sequence (DNA): TGTGCCAGCAGCGACAGGCTCGGGGAGCTGTTTTTT. It translates to CASSDRLGELFF. This chain links TRBV7-9 with TRBJ2-2; a weak D match, TRBD1 (6 bases). Deletions cut 5 bases from V and 7 bases from J, with 8 bases between. From germline, CDR1 is SEHNR and CDR2 FQNEAQ (reference sequence). This CDR3 has 12 amino acids. Drawing the rest from reference TRBV7-9 and TRBJ2-2, the complete variable domain is DTGVSQNPRHKITKRGQNVTFRCDPISEHNRLYWYRQTLGQGPEFLTYFQNEAQLEKSRLLSDRFSAERPKGSFSTLEIQRTEQGDSAMYLCASSDRLGELFFGEGSRLTVL.

This clone was counted only a few times. In DNA form, the CDR3 reads TGTGCCAGCAGCGTACATAGCGAAGCATACGAGCAGTACTTC. As protein: CASSVHSEAYEQYF. The chain employs TRBV9 and TRBJ2-7; the D gene is possibly TRBD2 (5 bases). The CDR3 spans 14 residues. V was trimmed by 1 base and J by 4 bases, leaving 12 bases between them. Germline assignment: CDR1 SGDLS and CDR2 YYNGEE.

A few counts support this clone. The rearrangement joins TRBV15 to TRBJ1-1; 7 bases line up with TRBD1. The germline V gene encodes CDR1 LNHNV and CDR2 YYDKDF (reference sequence). The V and J ends lost 5 bases and 3 bases, in that order; junction bases with no gene match: 3. The CDR3 covers 13 residues. CDR3 loop: CATSGDSYTEAFF. CDR3 DNA: TGTGCCACCAGCGGGGACAGTTACACTGAAGCTTTCTTT.

This clone has only a few counts. V usage is TRBV27 and J usage is TRBJ1-4; D remains unclear. Trimming shortened V by 5 bases and J by 8 bases, and 15 bases separated the two germline ends. The CDR3 has 14 amino acids. Germline V gives CDR1 MNHEY, CDR2 SMNVEV (reference sequence). The CDR3: CASSPSTHGEKLFF. The DNA for the CDR3 is TGTGCCAGCAGTCCCTCGACTCATGGGGAAAAACTGTTTTTT. The variable domain in full, with the rest retrieved from reference TRBV27 and TRBJ1-4, is EAQVTQNPRYLITVTGKKLTVTCSQNMNHEYMSWYRQDPGLGLRQIYYSMNVEVTDKGDVPEGYKVSRKEKRNFPLILESPSPNQTSLYFCASSPSTHGEKLFFGSGTQLSVL.

The rearrangement joins TRBV27 to TRBJ1-5; possibly TRBD1 for D (5 bases). Trimming removed 6 bases from V and 7 bases from J, with 13 bases in between. Per the germline V gene, CDR1 is MNHEY and CDR2 is SMNVEV (reference sequence). This CDR3 has 13 amino acids. The CDR3 nucleotides read TGTGCCAGCAGATTGGGACGGAACCAGCCCCAGCATTTT. This sequence encodes CASRLGRNQPQHF.

This clone was observed a few times. The rearrangement joins TRBV4-2 to TRBJ2-3; D remains ambiguous. Germline V gives CDR1 LGHNA, CDR2 YNFKEQ. The CDR3 contains 15 residues. Trimming cost V 0 bases and J 6 bases, with 13 bases left between them. CDR3 loop: CASSQELNPRDTQYF. The CDR3 nucleotides are TGTGCCAGCAGCCAAGAGTTGAATCCACGGGATACGCAGTATTTT.

This clone was recorded only once. The chain employs TRBV2 and TRBJ2-1; D might be TRBD1 or TRBD2, each matching 5 bases. Trimming took off 3 bases at V and 8 bases at J, with 8 bases between the two ends. Germline values: CDR1 SNHLY, CDR2 FYNNEI. The CDR3 spans 12 residues. DNA for the CDR3: TGTGCCAGCAGTGAGGGGGTCCATGAGCAGTTCTTC. Translated: CASSEGVHEQFF.

A note on this clone: Different DNA sequences within this sample yield the same CDR3. The chain carries TRBV9 and TRBJ1-1, with D perhaps matching TRBD1 (5 bases). V gave up 0 bases and J gave up 4 bases, with 7 bases separating them. Germline CDR1 SGDLS, CDR2 YYNGEE. This CDR3 has 13 residues. CDR3 coding DNA: TGTGCCAGCAGCGTAGGGGGACGCACTGAAGCTTTCTTT. As protein: CASSVGGRTEAFF.

This clone occurred a few times. This chain links TRBV7-8 with TRBJ2-3; 11 bases map to TRBD2. Germline values: CDR1 SGHVS, CDR2 FQNEAQ. The J segment lost 0 bases and the V segment lost 1 base, leaving 18 bases of the junction unmatched. The CDR3 spans 22 residues. Here the CDR3 DNA reads TGTGCCAGCAGCTTAGTAGTCTTGGGCGGGTCTAGCGGGGGGACTAGCACAGATACGCAGTATTTT. It is translated as CASSLVVLGGSSGGTSTDTQYF.

This chain connects TRBV6-5 to TRBJ1-1, with a possible D match to TRBD1 (5 bases). With 2 bases removed from V and 8 bases from J, the gap between germline ends came to 6 bases. This CDR3 has 11 residues. Germline V gene lookup returns CDR1 MNHEY and CDR2 SVGAGI. The CDR3 loop reads CASSYGTEAFF. The CDR3 DNA is TGTGCCAGCAGTTACGGGACGGAAGCTTTCTTT.

This chain links TRBV5-1 with TRBJ2-7, with 8 nucleotides matching TRBD1. This CDR3 comprises 16 residues. V lost 2 bases and J lost 3; bases outside the gene matches: 10. CDR1 is SGHRS and CDR2 is YFSETQ in the germline V gene. DNA for the CDR3: TGCGCCAGCAGCTTTTCCCGGGACAGGAGGTACTACGAGCAGTACTTC. Protein product: CASSFSRDRRYYEQYF.

The gene calls are TRBV20-1 and TRBJ2-1; no clear D gene. The V and J ends lost 3 bases and 5 bases respectively, with 2 bases between them. This CDR3 has 10 residues. The germline V gene has CDR1 DFQATT and CDR2 SNEGSKA (reference sequence). The CDR3 spells CSARHNEQFF. DNA of the CDR3: TGCAGTGCTAGGCACAATGAGCAGTTCTTC.

The chain carries TRBV30 and TRBJ2-7; TRBD1 matches at 7 bases. The CDR3 has 14 amino acids. V lost 5 bases, J lost 2 bases, and 9 bases stayed unmatched. The V gene's germline CDR1 is GTSNPN and CDR2 SVGIG (reference sequence). The CDR3 DNA is TGTGCCTGGGACCCGGGACAGACCCCCTACGAGCAGTACTTC. It yields the protein CAWDPGQTPYEQYF.

This clone has only one observation. The V and J genes are TRBV25-1 and TRBJ1-4, with D hard to call. CDR1 and CDR2 from the germline V gene are MGHDK and SYGVNS. The CDR3 spans 12 residues. The germline V and J ends were trimmed by 7 bases and 8 bases, with 11 bases remaining between them. The CDR3 DNA is TGTGCCAGCACGGGCGCCCGGGAAAAACTGTTTTTT. Its translation is CASTGAREKLFF.

This sequence joins TRBV4-1 and TRBJ2-1, with 7 bases aligning to TRBD2. Trimming removed 0 bases from V and 4 bases from J; junction bases left unmatched: 6. The CDR3 runs 16 residues. The germline CDR1 and CDR2 sequences are MGHRA and YSYEKL. CDR3 residues: CASSQEGGRGYNEQFF. The CDR3 nucleotides read TGCGCCAGCAGCCAAGAGGGAGGGCGGGGGTACAATGAGCAGTTCTTC.

V gene TRBV19 combines with J gene TRBJ2-7; no firm D call. V was trimmed by 8 bases and J by 4 bases, leaving 9 bases between them. CDR3 length: 11 residues. CDR1 and CDR2 from the germline V gene are LNHDA and SQIVND (reference sequence). CDR3 bases: TGTGCCAGTCATGGTGGATACGAGCAGTACTTC. This gives the protein CASHGGYEQYF. Complete variable domain (other parts from reference TRBV19 and TRBJ2-7): DGGITQSPKYLFRKEGQNVTLSCEQNLNHDAMYWYRQDPGQGLRLIYYSQIVNDFQKGDIAEGYSVSREKKESFPLTVTSAQKNPTAFYLCASHGGYEQYFGPGTRLTVT.

The chain has TRBV4-3 and TRBJ1-2, with TRBD1 matching 9 bases. The CDR3 is made up of 16 amino acids. Germline-derived CDR1 and CDR2 are LGHNA and YSLEER. Trimming cost V 3 bases and J 0 bases; bases outside gene matches: 5. CDR3 loop: CASSHKDRGPNYGYTF. The DNA for the CDR3 is TGCGCCAGCAGCCATAAGGACAGGGGTCCTAACTATGGCTACACCTTC.

The rearrangement links TRBV6-5 to TRBJ1-6; D is unclear. The V end was cut by 2 bases, the J end by 4 bases, with 9 bases between. This CDR3 is built from 15 residues. The V gene's germline CDR1 is MNHEY and CDR2 SVGAGI. The CDR3 loop reads CASSYGQGYNSPLHF. The CDR3 region has the DNA TGTGCCAGCAGTTACGGGCAAGGGTATAATTCACCCCTCCACTTT.

This rearrangement joins TRBV9 to TRBJ1-2; D remains ambiguous. The germline gives CDR1 SGDLS, CDR2 YYNGEE. Trimming stripped 6 bases from V and 6 bases from J, with 18 bases between. This CDR3 has 14 amino acids. DNA of the CDR3: TGTGCCAGCACGTTCATGGAGGCACCACATGGCTACACCTTC. This sequence encodes CASTFMEAPHGYTF.

V and J are TRBV19 and TRBJ2-7; no definite D call. CDR1 and CDR2 (germline): LNHDA, SQIVND (reference sequence). The V end was cut by 5 bases, the J end by 0 bases, with 14 bases between. This CDR3 is built from 15 residues. DNA for the CDR3: TGTGCCAGTAGTCCCAGGACCGTGAGCTCCTACGAGCAGTACTTC. It is translated as CASSPRTVSSYEQYF.

This clone rates as medium-sized (0.01 to 0.1%). The CDR3 reads CASSPWTSHNTDTQYF. The CDR3 DNA reads TGTGCCAGCAGCCCTTGGACTAGCCATAACACAGATACGCAGTATTTT. The chain is built from TRBV5-6 and TRBJ2-3; 8 bases map to TRBD2. The CDR3 runs to 16 residues. The germline gives CDR1 SGHDT, CDR2 YYEEEE. V was clipped by 4 bases and J by 2 bases; unmatched bases: 9.

This clone was counted a few times. The chain joins TRBV5-6 to TRBJ2-1; D is tentatively TRBD1 or TRBD2 (5 bases each). V was clipped by 3 bases and J by 8 bases, with 9 bases between them. Germline V gene lookup returns CDR1 SGHDT and CDR2 YYEEEE. This CDR3 contains 12 residues. DNA of the CDR3: TGTGCCAGCAGCTGGATGGGGGATGAGCAGTTCTTC. This translates into CASSWMGDEQFF. Combining the CDR3 with reference TRBV5-6 and TRBJ2-1 gives the whole variable domain DAGVTQSPTHLIKTRGQQVTLRCSPKSGHDTVSWYQQALGQGPQFIFQYYEEEERQRGNFPDRFSGHQFPNYSSELNVNALLLGDSALYLCASSWMGDEQFFGPGTRLTVL.

The chain joins TRBV5-6 to TRBJ1-5; maybe TRBD1 (5 bases). The V gene's germline CDR1 is SGHDT and CDR2 YYEEEE. V was trimmed by 2 bases and J by 3 bases, leaving 12 bases between them. The CDR3 is 15 residues long. CDR3 sequence reads: CASSFGAGDNQPQHF. For the CDR3, the DNA is TGTGCCAGCAGCTTTGGGGCAGGTGACAATCAGCCCCAGCATTTT. The complete variable domain, with remaining parts taken from reference TRBV5-6 and TRBJ1-5, reads DAGVTQSPTHLIKTRGQQVTLRCSPKSGHDTVSWYQQALGQGPQFIFQYYEEEERQRGNFPDRFSGHQFPNYSSELNVNALLLGDSALYLCASSFGAGDNQPQHFGDGTRLSIL.